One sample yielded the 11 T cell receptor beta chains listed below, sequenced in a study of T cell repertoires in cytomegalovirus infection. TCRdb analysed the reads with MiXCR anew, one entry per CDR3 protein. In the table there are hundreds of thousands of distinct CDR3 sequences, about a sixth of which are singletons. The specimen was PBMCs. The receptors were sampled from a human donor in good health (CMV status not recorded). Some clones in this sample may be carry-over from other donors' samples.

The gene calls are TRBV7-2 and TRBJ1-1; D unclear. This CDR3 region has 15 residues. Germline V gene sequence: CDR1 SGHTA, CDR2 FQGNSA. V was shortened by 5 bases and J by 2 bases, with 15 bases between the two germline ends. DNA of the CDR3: TGTGCCAGCAGCCCCTCGGTTGCGGTTAACACTGAAGCTTTCTTT. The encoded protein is CASSPSVAVNTEAFF.

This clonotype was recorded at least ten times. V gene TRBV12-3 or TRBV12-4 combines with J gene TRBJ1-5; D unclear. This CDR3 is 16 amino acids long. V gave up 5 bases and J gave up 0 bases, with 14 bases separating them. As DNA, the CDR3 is TGTGCCAGCAGTCTCACGACGATTGATAGCAATCAGCCCCAGCATTTT. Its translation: CASSLTTIDSNQPQHF.

CDR3 DNA: TGCAGTGCTAGAGCCCCGGGACAGATGAACACTGAAGCTTTCTTT. Its translation: CSARAPGQMNTEAFF. The chain recombines TRBV20-1 with TRBJ1-1, with TRBD1 identical over 7 bases. The CDR3 has 15 residues. V lost 1 base to trimming and J lost 0 bases; unmatched junction nucleotides: 5. Germline-derived CDR1 and CDR2 are DFQATT and SNEGSKA (reference sequence).

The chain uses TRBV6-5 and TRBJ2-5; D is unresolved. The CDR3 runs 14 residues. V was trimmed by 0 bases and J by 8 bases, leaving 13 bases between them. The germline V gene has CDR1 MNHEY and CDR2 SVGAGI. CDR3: CASSYSYHEGTQYF. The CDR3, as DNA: TGTGCCAGCAGTTACTCCTACCACGAAGGAACCCAGTACTTC.

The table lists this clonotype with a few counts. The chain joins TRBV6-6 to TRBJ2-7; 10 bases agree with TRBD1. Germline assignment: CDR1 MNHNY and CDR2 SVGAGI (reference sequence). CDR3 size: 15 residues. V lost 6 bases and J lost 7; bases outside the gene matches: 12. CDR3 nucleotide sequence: TGTGCCAGCAGCCCTCCGGGACAGGGGACGGGGGAGCAGTACTTC. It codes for CASSPPGQGTGEQYF.

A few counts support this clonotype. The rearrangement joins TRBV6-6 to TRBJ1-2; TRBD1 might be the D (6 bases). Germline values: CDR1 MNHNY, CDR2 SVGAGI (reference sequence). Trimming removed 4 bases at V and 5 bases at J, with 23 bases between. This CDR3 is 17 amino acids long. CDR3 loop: CASSFGTPVGGEYGYTF. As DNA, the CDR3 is TGTGCCAGCAGTTTCGGGACACCGGTTGGGGGAGAATATGGCTACACCTTC.

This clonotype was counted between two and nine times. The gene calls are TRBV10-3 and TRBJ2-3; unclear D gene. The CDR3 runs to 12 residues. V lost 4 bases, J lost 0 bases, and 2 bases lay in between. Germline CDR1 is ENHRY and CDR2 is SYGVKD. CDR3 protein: CAISGSTDTQYF. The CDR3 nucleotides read TGTGCCATCAGTGGAAGCACAGATACGCAGTATTTT.

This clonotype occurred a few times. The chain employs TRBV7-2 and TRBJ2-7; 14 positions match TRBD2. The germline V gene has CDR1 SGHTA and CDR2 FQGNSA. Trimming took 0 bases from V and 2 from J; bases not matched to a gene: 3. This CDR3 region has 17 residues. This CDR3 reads CASSLAGTSGGPYEQYF. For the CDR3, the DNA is TGTGCCAGCAGCTTAGCGGGGACTAGCGGGGGCCCCTACGAGCAGTACTTC.

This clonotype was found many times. This chain's CDR3 is CASSSYRGETQYF. The CDR3 nucleotides read TGTGCCAGCAGCTCCTACAGGGGAGAGACCCAGTACTTC. The V and J genes are TRBV7-6 and TRBJ2-5; 7 bases agree with TRBD1. With V trimmed by 4 bases and J by 4 bases, 3 bases remained unmatched. The CDR3 has 13 amino acids. Per germline, CDR1 SGHVS and CDR2 FNYEAQ. The whole variable domain, filled in from reference TRBV7-6 and TRBJ2-5, reads GAGVSQSPRYKVTKRGQDVALRCDPISGHVSLYWYRQALGQGPEFLTYFNYEAQQDKSGLPNDRFSAERPEGSISTLTIQRTEQRDSAMYRCASSSYRGETQYFGPGTRLLVL.

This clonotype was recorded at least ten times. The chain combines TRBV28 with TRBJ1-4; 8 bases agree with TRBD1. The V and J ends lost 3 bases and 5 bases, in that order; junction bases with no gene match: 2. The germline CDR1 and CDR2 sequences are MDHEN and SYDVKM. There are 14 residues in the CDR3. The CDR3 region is CASSFRGRNEKLFF. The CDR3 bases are TGTGCCAGCAGTTTCAGGGGGCGGAATGAAAAACTGTTTTTT.

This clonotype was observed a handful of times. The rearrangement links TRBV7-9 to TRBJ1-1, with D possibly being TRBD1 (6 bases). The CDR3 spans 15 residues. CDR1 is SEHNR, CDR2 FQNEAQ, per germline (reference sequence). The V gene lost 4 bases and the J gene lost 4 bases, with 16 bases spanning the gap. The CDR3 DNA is TGTGCCAGCAGCTCTAACAGGGATAAGAGCACTGAAGCTTTCTTT. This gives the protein CASSSNRDKSTEAFF.